Listed below are T cell receptor beta chains from one sample, sequenced in a study of blood T cell repertoires in COVID-19. The assay was immunoSEQ multiplex PCR, and TCRdb's table has in-frame clones only and misses some. This table has more than 120,000 clones, approximately 87% appearing once. Material for sequencing was peripheral blood. The receptors here all came from a woman in her forties or fifties with active or convalescent COVID-19. The CDR3 runs from the conserved cysteine through the conserved F or W. A D gene is named only where the DNA matches it firmly. The size field is filled for only some rows; it gives once, few, many or a size class.

d_call: NA
v_call: TRBV5-1
clone_size: once
j_call: TRBJ2-2
cdr3_aa: CASSLDAGNTGELFF
cdr3_nt: TGCGCCAGCAGCCTAGACGCGGGGAACACCGGGGAGCTGTTTTTT

d_call: TRBD2
v_call: TRBV2
clone_size: NA
j_call: TRBJ2-5
cdr3_aa: CATRGGGNQETQYF
cdr3_nt: TGTGCCACAAGAGGCGGGGGAAACCAAGAGACCCAGTACTTC

d_call: TRBD1
v_call: TRBV19
clone_size: NA
j_call: TRBJ1-4
cdr3_aa: CASSGLQGATVKLFF
cdr3_nt: TGTGCCAGTAGCGGGTTACAGGGGGCTACGGTGAAACTGTTTTTT

d_call: NA
v_call: TRBV11-1
clone_size: NA
j_call: TRBJ1-1
cdr3_aa: CASSSPAGRTEAFF
cdr3_nt: TGTGCCAGCAGCTCCCCCGCGGGGAGGACTGAAGCTTTCTTT

d_call: NA
v_call: TRBV30
clone_size: NA
j_call: TRBJ2-1
cdr3_aa: CAWSVGARNEQFF
cdr3_nt: TGTGCCTGGAGTGTAGGAGCTAGGAATGAGCAGTTCTTC

d_call: NA
v_call: TRBV11-2
clone_size: once
j_call: TRBJ1-2
cdr3_aa: CASSLGQGDGYTF
cdr3_nt: TGTGCCAGCAGCTTAGGCCAGGGTGATGGCTACACCTTC

d_call: NA
v_call: TRBV4-3
clone_size: NA
j_call: TRBJ1-1
cdr3_aa: CASSQGGEYTEAFF
cdr3_nt: TGCGCCAGCAGCCAAGGCGGGGAGTACACTGAAGCTTTCTTT

d_call: NA
v_call: TRBV10-3
clone_size: NA
j_call: TRBJ1-5
cdr3_aa: CASSGGRSSNQPQHF
cdr3_nt: TGTGCCTCAAGTGGAGGGAGATCCAGCAATCAGCCCCAGCATTTT

d_call: NA
v_call: TRBV27
clone_size: NA
j_call: TRBJ1-5
cdr3_aa: CASSLGRYQPQHF
cdr3_nt: TGTGCCAGCAGTTTGGGCAGGTATCAGCCCCAGCATTTT

d_call: NA
v_call: TRBV5-1
clone_size: NA
j_call: TRBJ1-1
cdr3_aa: CASSSSTTTGSEAFF
cdr3_nt: TGCGCCAGCAGCTCGTCTACTACGACGGGGAGTGAAGCTTTCTTT

d_call: NA
v_call: TRBV18
clone_size: NA
j_call: TRBJ2-7
cdr3_aa: CASSPSGGSSYEQYF
cdr3_nt: TGTGCCAGCTCACCATCTGGTGGGAGCTCCTACGAGCAGTACTTC

d_call: NA
v_call: TRBV27
clone_size: NA
j_call: TRBJ1-1
cdr3_aa: CASSYQGWNTEAFF
cdr3_nt: TGTGCCAGCAGTTACCAGGGGTGGAACACTGAAGCTTTCTTT

d_call: NA
v_call: TRBV5-4
clone_size: NA
j_call: TRBJ2-5
cdr3_aa: CASSLGQQETQYF
cdr3_nt: TGTGCCAGCAGCTTGGGACAGCAAGAGACCCAGTACTTC

d_call: NA
v_call: TRBV2
clone_size: NA
j_call: TRBJ1-2
cdr3_aa: CARGEGYGYTF
cdr3_nt: TGTGCCAGGGGGGAGGGCTATGGCTACACCTTC

d_call: TRBD1
v_call: TRBV9
clone_size: NA
j_call: TRBJ2-1
cdr3_aa: CASSVGGQGYTEEFF
cdr3_nt: TGTGCCAGCAGCGTAGGTGGACAGGGATACACGGAGGAGTTCTTC

d_call: NA
v_call: TRBV12-3/TRBV12-4
clone_size: NA
j_call: TRBJ2-1
cdr3_aa: CASSPGALNEQFF
cdr3_nt: TGTGCCAGCAGCCCCGGAGCGCTTAATGAGCAGTTCTTC

d_call: TRBD1
v_call: TRBV28
clone_size: once
j_call: TRBJ1-5
cdr3_aa: CASNPGQGKVSNQPQHF
cdr3_nt: TGTGCCAGCAACCCGGGACAGGGAAAGGTTAGCAATCAGCCCCAGCATTTT

d_call: NA
v_call: TRBV28
clone_size: NA
j_call: TRBJ1-2
cdr3_aa: CASSSVGGEPYGYTF
cdr3_nt: TGTGCCAGCAGTTCTGTAGGGGGAGAACCCTATGGCTACACCTTC

d_call: TRBD2
v_call: TRBV9
clone_size: NA
j_call: TRBJ2-5
cdr3_aa: CASSVFGLAGQETQYF
cdr3_nt: TGTGCCAGCAGCGTATTTGGACTAGCGGGACAAGAGACCCAGTACTTC

d_call: NA
v_call: TRBV18
clone_size: NA
j_call: TRBJ2-1
cdr3_aa: CASSRPGNEQFF
cdr3_nt: TGTGCCAGCTCCCGCCCAGGCAATGAGCAGTTCTTC

d_call: NA
v_call: TRBV7-7
clone_size: NA
j_call: TRBJ2-5
cdr3_aa: CASSANPGETQYF
cdr3_nt: TGTGCTAGCAGCGCGAACCCCGGGGAGACCCAGTACTTC

d_call: TRBD1
v_call: TRBV29-1
clone_size: NA
j_call: TRBJ1-5
cdr3_aa: CSVVTTGDQPQHF
cdr3_nt: TGCAGCGTTGTCACGACAGGGGATCAGCCCCAGCATTTT

d_call: NA
v_call: TRBV29-1
clone_size: once
j_call: TRBJ1-1
cdr3_aa: CSVGTVNTEAFF
cdr3_nt: TGCAGCGTTGGGACAGTGAACACTGAAGCTTTCTTT

d_call: NA
v_call: TRBV10-3
clone_size: few
j_call: TRBJ2-7
cdr3_aa: CAISERRSEQYF
cdr3_nt: TGTGCCATCAGTGAGAGACGGAGCGAGCAGTACTTC

d_call: NA
v_call: TRBV28
clone_size: NA
j_call: TRBJ1-5
cdr3_aa: CASSLGGDRAHPQPQHF
cdr3_nt: TGTGCCAGCAGTTTGGGAGGGGACCGCGCCCATCCCCAGCCCCAGCATTTT

d_call: TRBD2
v_call: TRBV6-2/TRBV6-3
clone_size: NA
j_call: TRBJ2-3
cdr3_aa: CASSYGGADTQYF
cdr3_nt: TGTGCCAGCAGTTACGGGGGGGCAGATACGCAGTATTTT

d_call: NA
v_call: TRBV6-5
clone_size: NA
j_call: TRBJ1-4
cdr3_aa: CGGGFREKLFF
cdr3_nt: TGTGGCGGGGGGTTCAGGGAAAAACTGTTTTTT

d_call: NA
v_call: TRBV6-2/TRBV6-3
clone_size: once
j_call: TRBJ1-1
cdr3_aa: CASSETVNTEAFF
cdr3_nt: TGTGCCAGCAGTGAGACAGTTAACACTGAAGCTTTCTTT

d_call: NA
v_call: TRBV5-4
clone_size: NA
j_call: TRBJ1-1
cdr3_aa: CASSKTGVDTEAFF
cdr3_nt: TGTGCCAGCAGCAAGACAGGTGTTGACACTGAAGCTTTCTTT

d_call: TRBD1
v_call: TRBV6-6
clone_size: NA
j_call: TRBJ1-1
cdr3_aa: CASSYAPGQGNTEAFF
cdr3_nt: TGTGCCAGCAGTTACGCTCCGGGACAGGGGAACACTGAAGCTTTCTTT

d_call: NA
v_call: TRBV18
clone_size: NA
j_call: TRBJ2-7
cdr3_aa: CASSPGLSAYEQYF
cdr3_nt: TGTGCCAGCTCACCAGGTCTTTCGGCCTACGAGCAGTACTTC

d_call: TRBD1
v_call: TRBV6-2/TRBV6-3
clone_size: NA
j_call: TRBJ1-1
cdr3_aa: CASSNRPTTGRAFF
cdr3_nt: TGTGCCAGCAGTAACCGACCTACGACAGGGCGAGCTTTCTTT

d_call: NA
v_call: TRBV7-2
clone_size: NA
j_call: TRBJ1-4
cdr3_aa: CASSSPFGNEKLFF
cdr3_nt: TGTGCCAGCAGCTCTCCGTTCGGTAATGAAAAACTGTTTTTT

d_call: NA
v_call: TRBV6-6
clone_size: NA
j_call: TRBJ1-1
cdr3_aa: CASSPEVQAHTEAFF
cdr3_nt: TGTGCCAGCAGCCCCGAAGTCCAGGCACACACTGAAGCTTTCTTT

d_call: NA
v_call: TRBV11-3
clone_size: NA
j_call: TRBJ2-7
cdr3_aa: CASSRETQGSEQYF
cdr3_nt: TGTGCCAGCAGCCGAGAGACCCAGGGTTCCGAGCAGTACTTC

d_call: NA
v_call: TRBV18
clone_size: NA
j_call: TRBJ1-1
cdr3_aa: CASSPQDSMNTEAFF
cdr3_nt: TGTGCCAGCTCACCACAGGACAGCATGAACACTGAAGCTTTCTTT

d_call: TRBD1
v_call: TRBV18
clone_size: NA
j_call: TRBJ1-2
cdr3_aa: CASSLQDRGYGYTF
cdr3_nt: TGTGCCAGCTCACTCCAGGACAGGGGCTATGGCTACACCTTC

d_call: NA
v_call: TRBV27
clone_size: NA
j_call: TRBJ1-3
cdr3_aa: CASSFGAPGFSGNTIYF
cdr3_nt: TGTGCCAGCAGTTTTGGGGCGCCAGGGTTTTCTGGAAACACCATATATTTT

d_call: TRBD2
v_call: TRBV15
clone_size: NA
j_call: TRBJ2-3
cdr3_aa: CATSGTGLAGESGETDTQYF
cdr3_nt: TGTGCCACCAGTGGAACGGGACTAGCGGGAGAGTCAGGTGAAACAGATACGCAGTATTTT

d_call: TRBD1
v_call: TRBV4-1
clone_size: NA
j_call: TRBJ2-2
cdr3_aa: CASSQQTGAGELFF
cdr3_nt: TGCGCCAGCAGCCAACAAACAGGGGCCGGGGAGCTGTTTTTT

d_call: TRBD1
v_call: TRBV4-3
clone_size: NA
j_call: TRBJ2-7
cdr3_aa: CASSQGTGTHYEQYF
cdr3_nt: TGCGCCAGCAGTCAGGGGACAGGGACTCACTACGAGCAGTACTTC

d_call: NA
v_call: TRBV6-1
clone_size: NA
j_call: TRBJ1-5
cdr3_aa: CASSEALQGSQPQHF
cdr3_nt: TGTGCCAGCAGTGAAGCGCTACAGGGATCTCAGCCCCAGCATTTT

d_call: NA
v_call: TRBV30
clone_size: NA
j_call: TRBJ2-7
cdr3_aa: CAWSGKGRYEQYF
cdr3_nt: TGTGCCTGGAGTGGAAAGGGGAGGTACGAGCAGTACTTC

d_call: NA
v_call: TRBV5-1
clone_size: NA
j_call: TRBJ1-2
cdr3_aa: CASSLPDRGTGYTF
cdr3_nt: TGCGCCAGCAGCTTGCCAGATAGGGGGACAGGCTACACCTTC

d_call: TRBD1
v_call: TRBV18
clone_size: NA
j_call: TRBJ2-7
cdr3_aa: CASSPPGWTGGYEQYF
cdr3_nt: TGTGCCAGCTCACCACCCGGGTGGACAGGCGGCTACGAGCAGTACTTC

d_call: TRBD1
v_call: TRBV27
clone_size: NA
j_call: TRBJ1-2
cdr3_aa: CASSIRGQNNYGYTF
cdr3_nt: TGTGCCAGCAGTATCAGGGGACAGAACAACTATGGCTACACCTTC

d_call: NA
v_call: TRBV7-2
clone_size: NA
j_call: TRBJ1-2
cdr3_aa: CASSRPGFGYTF
cdr3_nt: TGTGCCAGCAGCCGCCCGGGATTTGGCTACACCTTC

d_call: NA
v_call: TRBV6-4
clone_size: NA
j_call: TRBJ1-5
cdr3_aa: CASSETPGSNQPQHF
cdr3_nt: TGTGCCAGCAGTGAGACCCCAGGGAGCAATCAGCCCCAGCATTTT

d_call: NA
v_call: TRBV6-1
clone_size: NA
j_call: TRBJ1-1
cdr3_aa: CASSELGGATEAFF
cdr3_nt: TGTGCCAGCAGTGAACTCGGGGGGGCTACTGAAGCTTTCTTT

d_call: TRBD1
v_call: TRBV3-1/TRBV3-2
clone_size: NA
j_call: TRBJ1-1
cdr3_aa: CASSQAPGQGTTEAFF
cdr3_nt: TGTGCCAGCAGCCAAGCCCCGGGACAGGGAACGACTGAAGCTTTCTTT

d_call: TRBD1
v_call: TRBV19
clone_size: NA
j_call: TRBJ1-1
cdr3_aa: CASSIEGTGDLRNTEAFF
cdr3_nt: TGTGCCAGTAGTATAGAAGGGACAGGGGACTTAAGGAACACTGAAGCTTTCTTT

d_call: TRBD1
v_call: TRBV28
clone_size: NA
j_call: TRBJ1-5
cdr3_aa: CASKAATGKYQPQHF
cdr3_nt: TGTGCCAGCAAGGCTGCGACAGGGAAATATCAGCCCCAGCATTTT

d_call: NA
v_call: TRBV12-3/TRBV12-4
clone_size: NA
j_call: TRBJ2-2
cdr3_aa: CASGSGAGELFF
cdr3_nt: TGTGCCAGCGGTTCGGGAGCCGGGGAGCTGTTTTTT

d_call: NA
v_call: TRBV19
clone_size: NA
j_call: TRBJ1-4
cdr3_aa: CASSSPSGRLFEKLFF
cdr3_nt: TGTGCCAGTAGTAGCCCCTCTGGCAGATTATTCGAAAAACTGTTTTTT

d_call: NA
v_call: TRBV2
clone_size: NA
j_call: TRBJ1-5
cdr3_aa: CATQGSYSNQPQHF
cdr3_nt: TGTGCCACCCAAGGGAGTTATAGCAATCAGCCCCAGCATTTT

d_call: TRBD1
v_call: TRBV5-1
clone_size: NA
j_call: TRBJ2-2
cdr3_aa: CASSDDGQVNTGELFF
cdr3_nt: TGCGCCAGCAGCGACGATGGACAGGTCAACACCGGGGAGCTGTTTTTT

d_call: NA
v_call: TRBV5-1
clone_size: NA
j_call: TRBJ1-1
cdr3_aa: CASSLRTSPRSEAFF
cdr3_nt: TGCGCCAGCAGCTTACGGACAAGTCCGAGGTCTGAAGCTTTCTTT